The next 10 T cell receptor beta chains were all read from a single sample in a study of CD8 T cells in Susac syndrome. Random-hexamer reverse transcription was applied to roughly 0.5 to 1 ug RNA. TCRdb re-analysed the immunoSEQ multiplex PCR reads in MiXCR, keeping a single row per CDR3 protein. In the table there are tens of thousands of distinct CDR3 sequences, roughly 90% of which are singletons. Material for sequencing was CD8+ T cells from PBMCs. These receptors were obtained from a human donor with multiple sclerosis.

CDR3 sequence (DNA): TGTGCCAGCAGTTTATGGACTACCCGGAGCTCCTACGAGCAGTACTTC. Protein product: CASSLWTTRSSYEQYF. J is TRBJ2-7 and V is TRBV28; D might be TRBD2 (5 bases). The ends were cut back, 0 bases at V and 0 bases at J, with 12 bases in the middle. The CDR3 contains 16 residues. CDR1 is MDHEN, CDR2 SYDVKM, per germline.

This clonotype was seen once. This chain links TRBV28 with TRBJ1-5; D gene unclear. The CDR3 covers 11 residues. V lost 3 bases to trimming and J lost 8 bases, with 5 bases between them. Germline V gene sequence: CDR1 MDHEN, CDR2 SYDVKM. The CDR3 DNA reads TGTGCCAGCAGTTTCGGCGAGCCCCAGCATTTT. Translating it yields CASSFGEPQHF.

The V and J genes are TRBV29-1 and TRBJ1-2, with D maybe TRBD1 (5 bases). CDR3 length: 13 amino acids. Trimming took 3 bases from V and 6 from J, leaving 14 bases between them. CDR1 is SQVTM and CDR2 is ANQGSEA in the germline V gene. The CDR3 protein is CSVEGWQGDGYTF. DNA for the CDR3: TGCAGCGTTGAGGGCTGGCAGGGTGATGGCTACACCTTC.

The chain is built from TRBV9 and TRBJ2-1; TRBD2 agrees at 9 bases. Germline trimming cut 4 bases from V and 7 bases from J; bases unmatched to any gene: 15. CDR1 SGDLS and CDR2 YYNGEE come from the germline V gene. The CDR3 length is 17 residues. CDR3: CASSISRASGTRNEQFF. Written as DNA, the CDR3 is TGTGCCAGCAGCATTTCGCGGGCTAGCGGGACGAGGAATGAGCAGTTCTTC.

This clonotype was observed a few times. The chain uses TRBV5-1 and TRBJ2-1; 11 bases fit TRBD2. V was pared by 4 bases and J by 1 base, with 1 base of the junction left unmatched. This CDR3 has 15 residues. From germline, CDR1 is SGHRS and CDR2 YFSETQ. In DNA form, the CDR3 reads TGCGCCAGCAGCACTAGCGGGAGTTCCTACAATGAGCAGTTCTTC. Its translation: CASSTSGSSYNEQFF.

V gene TRBV27 combines with J gene TRBJ1-3, with 7 bases that match TRBD1. The germline gives CDR1 MNHEY, CDR2 SMNVEV (reference sequence). Unmatched junction bases numbered 5, after V lost 8 bases and J lost 1 base. The CDR3 sequence is 14 residues long. The CDR3 spells CASSTRGSGNTIYF. For the CDR3, the DNA is TGTGCCAGCTCGACCAGGGGGTCTGGAAACACCATATATTTT.

The chain combines TRBV6-2 or TRBV6-3 with TRBJ2-1; D could derive from TRBD1 or TRBD2 (5 bases each). CDR1 MNHEY and CDR2 SVGEGT come from the germline V gene. V shed 2 bases and J shed 9 bases, with 20 bases lying between them. This CDR3 has 16 residues. The CDR3 loop reads CASSYEYRGRLGEQFF. Here the CDR3 DNA reads TGTGCCAGCAGTTACGAGTATAGGGGACGGTTGGGTGAGCAGTTCTTC.

This clonotype was seen a single time. This chain links TRBV12-3 or TRBV12-4 with TRBJ2-2, with D tentatively TRBD2 (5 bases). The V gene lost 3 bases and the J gene lost 7 bases, with 9 bases spanning the gap. The length of the CDR3 is 13 residues. CDR3: CASSFEGGGELFF. The DNA for the CDR3 is TGTGCCAGCAGTTTCGAGGGCGGCGGGGAGCTGTTTTTT.

This chain connects TRBV28 to TRBJ1-1, with D perhaps TRBD1 (6 bases). The CDR3 spans 14 residues. The V gene's germline CDR1 is MDHEN and CDR2 SYDVKM. V lost 1 base, J lost 7 bases, and 13 bases lay in between. The CDR3 loop is CASSLLQGTVEAFF. In DNA form, the CDR3 reads TGTGCCAGCAGTTTATTACAGGGAACGGTTGAAGCTTTCTTT.

This chain uses TRBV19 with TRBJ2-3; D gene unclear. V shed 5 bases and J shed 3 bases, with 9 bases lying between them. The CDR3 consists of 13 residues. Germline V gene sequence: CDR1 LNHDA, CDR2 SQIVND (reference sequence). The CDR3 nucleotides read TGTGCCAGTAGTTCGCTCCTTACAGATACGCAGTATTTT. This codes for CASSSLLTDTQYF.